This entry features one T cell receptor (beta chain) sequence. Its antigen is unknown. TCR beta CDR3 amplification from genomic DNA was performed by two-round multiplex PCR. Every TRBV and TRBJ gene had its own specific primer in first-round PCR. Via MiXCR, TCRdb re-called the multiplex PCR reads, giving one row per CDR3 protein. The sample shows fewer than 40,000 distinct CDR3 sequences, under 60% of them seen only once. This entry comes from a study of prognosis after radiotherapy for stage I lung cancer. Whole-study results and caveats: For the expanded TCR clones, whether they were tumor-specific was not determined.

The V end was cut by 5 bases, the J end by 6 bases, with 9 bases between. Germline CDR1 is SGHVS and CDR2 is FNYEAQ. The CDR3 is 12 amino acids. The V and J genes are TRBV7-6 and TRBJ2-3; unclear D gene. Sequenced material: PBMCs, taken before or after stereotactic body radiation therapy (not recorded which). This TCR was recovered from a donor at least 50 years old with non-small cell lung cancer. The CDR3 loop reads CASSRWRDTQYF. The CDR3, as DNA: TGTGCCAGCAGCCGCTGGCGCGATACGCAGTATTTT.